This T cell receptor beta chain was captured by sequencing in a study of blood T cell repertoires in COVID-19. Study in general: Whether acute or convalescent, the COVID-19 samples came from the United States, Italy and Spain. PBMCs, B-cell-depleted T cells, or T cells provided the cDNA or gDNA that made up the material.

Methods used by the authors: From reference gene primer amplification, estimates of nucleated cell counts were derived. Data came from immunoSEQ multiplex PCR; TCRdb stores just in-frame clones and leaves some out. D and trimming were read from the DNA, whereas the V and J calls and clone size are those reported in that table. This sample has around 300,000 clones, with around 83% found just once. The source is a young man with active or convalescent COVID-19. The material sequenced was peripheral blood.

The CDR3 coding sequence is TGTGCCAGCAGCCGAAACAGGGCTGGAAACACCATATATTTT. Protein sequence: CASSRNRAGNTIYF. J is TRBJ1-3 and V is TRBV14; D possibly corresponds to TRBD1 (6 bases). Germline lookup yields CDR1 SGHDN and CDR2 FVKESK. V gave up 4 bases and J gave up 2 bases, with 9 bases separating them. This CDR3 has 14 amino acids.